This TCR beta chain was sequenced in a study of blood T cell repertoires in COVID-19. Clones were sequenced by immunoSEQ multiplex PCR, and TCRdb holds only the in-frame ones, with some missing. The sample includes some 120,000 clones, approximately 85% of them seen just once. This clone has just one count. Enrolment of Seattle patients took place during active infection, and they were followed longitudinally. The CDR3 is made up of 13 amino acids. V lost 3 bases to trimming and J lost 6 bases; unmatched junction nucleotides: 4. Looked up from germline, CDR1 is DFQATT and CDR2 is SNEGSKA (reference sequence).

The sequenced material came from peripheral blood. The rearrangement joins TRBV20-1 to TRBJ2-7, with TRBD2 matching over 11 bases. The clonotype originates from a woman of 80 years or more with COVID-19, enrolled during active disease. As DNA, the CDR3 is TGCAGTGCTAGTCCGCTAGCGGGAGGCGAGCAGTACTTC. This translates into CSASPLAGGEQYF.